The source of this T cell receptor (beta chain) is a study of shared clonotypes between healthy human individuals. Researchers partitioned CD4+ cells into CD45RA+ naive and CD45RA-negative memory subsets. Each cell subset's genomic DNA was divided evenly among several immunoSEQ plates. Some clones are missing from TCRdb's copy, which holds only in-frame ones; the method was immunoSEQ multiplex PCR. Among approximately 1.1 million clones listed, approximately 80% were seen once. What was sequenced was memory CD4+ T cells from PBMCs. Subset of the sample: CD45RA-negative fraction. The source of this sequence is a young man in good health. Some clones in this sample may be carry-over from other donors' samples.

The CDR3 DNA follows: TGTGCCAGCAGTCTGGACAGGGTAAGGGTAGATACGCAGTATTTT. Amino acid sequence: CASSLDRVRVDTQYF. The genes are TRBV28 and TRBJ2-3; 8 bases fit TRBD1. The CDR3 is 15 residues long. The trim removed 5 bases at V and 5 bases at J, leaving 9 bases unmatched. CDR1 is MDHEN and CDR2 is SYDVKM in the germline V gene.